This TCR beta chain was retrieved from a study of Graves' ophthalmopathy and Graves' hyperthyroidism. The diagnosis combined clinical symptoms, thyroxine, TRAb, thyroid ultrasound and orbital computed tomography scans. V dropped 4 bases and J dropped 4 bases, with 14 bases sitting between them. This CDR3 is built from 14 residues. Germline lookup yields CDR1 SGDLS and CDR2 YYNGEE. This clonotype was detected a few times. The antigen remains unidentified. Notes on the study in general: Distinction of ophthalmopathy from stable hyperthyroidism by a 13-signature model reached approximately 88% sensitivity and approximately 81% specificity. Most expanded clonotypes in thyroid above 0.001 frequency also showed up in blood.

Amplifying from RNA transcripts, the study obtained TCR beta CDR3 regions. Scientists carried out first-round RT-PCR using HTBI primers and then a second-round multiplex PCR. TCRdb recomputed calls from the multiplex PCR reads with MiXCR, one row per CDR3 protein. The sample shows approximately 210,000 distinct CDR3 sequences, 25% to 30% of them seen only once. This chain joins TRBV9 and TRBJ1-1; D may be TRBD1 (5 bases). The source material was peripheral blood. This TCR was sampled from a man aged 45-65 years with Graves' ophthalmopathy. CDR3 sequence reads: CASSTTGLATEAFF. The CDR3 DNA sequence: TGTGCCAGCAGCACAACAGGCTTGGCCACTGAAGCTTTCTTT.